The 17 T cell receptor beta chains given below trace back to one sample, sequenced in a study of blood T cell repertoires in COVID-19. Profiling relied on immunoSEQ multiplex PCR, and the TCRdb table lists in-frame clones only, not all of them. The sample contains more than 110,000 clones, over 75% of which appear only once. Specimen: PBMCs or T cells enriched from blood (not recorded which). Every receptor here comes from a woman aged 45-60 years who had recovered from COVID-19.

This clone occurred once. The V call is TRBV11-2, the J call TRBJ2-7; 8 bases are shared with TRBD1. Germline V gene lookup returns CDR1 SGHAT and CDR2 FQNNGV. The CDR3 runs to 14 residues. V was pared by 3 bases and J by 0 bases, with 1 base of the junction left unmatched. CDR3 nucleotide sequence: TGTGCCAGCAGCTTCGGGACAGGCTCCTACGAGCAGTACTTC. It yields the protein CASSFGTGSYEQYF.

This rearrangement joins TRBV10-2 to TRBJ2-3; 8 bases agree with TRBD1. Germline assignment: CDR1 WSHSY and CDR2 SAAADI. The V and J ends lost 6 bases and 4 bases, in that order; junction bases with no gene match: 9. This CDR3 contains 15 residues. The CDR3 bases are TGCGCCAGCAGACCCCCAGGGGGCAAGGCAGATACGCAGTATTTT. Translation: CASRPPGGKADTQYF.

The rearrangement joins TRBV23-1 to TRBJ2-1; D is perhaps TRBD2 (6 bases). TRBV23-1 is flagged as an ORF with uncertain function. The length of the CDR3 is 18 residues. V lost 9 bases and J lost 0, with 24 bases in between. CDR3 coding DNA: TGCGCCAGACGCCCCACTATAGCGGTCAAAAGCTCCTACAATGAGCAGTTCTTC. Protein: CARRPTIAVKSSYNEQFF.

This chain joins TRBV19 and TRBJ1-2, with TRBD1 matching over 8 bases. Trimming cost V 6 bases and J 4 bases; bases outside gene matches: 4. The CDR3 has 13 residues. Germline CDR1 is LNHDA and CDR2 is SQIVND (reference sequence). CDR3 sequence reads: CASSDRGGYGYTF. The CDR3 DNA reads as TGTGCCAGTAGCGACAGGGGAGGCTATGGCTACACCTTC.

The CDR3 nucleotides read TGTGCCAGCAGCCAGTTCGCCTCGGACAGGGAAGGTTCACCCCTCCACTTT. Its protein is CASSQFASDREGSPLHF. The rearrangement joins TRBV4-2 to TRBJ1-6; 8 bases are shared with TRBD1. Germline CDR1 LGHNA, CDR2 YNFKEQ. The CDR3 is 17 amino acids. Trimming took 3 bases from V and 9 from J; bases not matched to a gene: 13.

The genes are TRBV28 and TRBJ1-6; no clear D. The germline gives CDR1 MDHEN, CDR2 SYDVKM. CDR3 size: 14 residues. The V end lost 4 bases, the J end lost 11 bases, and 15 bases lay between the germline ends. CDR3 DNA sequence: TGTGCCAGCAGTTCACCGACACCGCCGCCACCCCTCCACTTT. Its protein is CASSSPTPPPPLHF.

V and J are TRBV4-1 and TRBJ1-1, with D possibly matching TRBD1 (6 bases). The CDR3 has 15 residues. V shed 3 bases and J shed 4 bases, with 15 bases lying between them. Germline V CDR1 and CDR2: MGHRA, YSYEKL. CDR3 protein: CASSQRGGGGTEAFF. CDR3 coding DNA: TGCGCCAGCAGCCAGAGAGGAGGGGGGGGCACTGAAGCTTTCTTT.

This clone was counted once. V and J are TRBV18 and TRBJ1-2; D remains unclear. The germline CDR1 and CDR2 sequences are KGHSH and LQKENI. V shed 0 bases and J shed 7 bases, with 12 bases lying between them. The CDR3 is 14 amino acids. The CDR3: CASSPPGRVAGYTF. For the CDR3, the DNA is TGTGCCAGCTCACCACCGGGGAGGGTTGCTGGCTACACCTTC. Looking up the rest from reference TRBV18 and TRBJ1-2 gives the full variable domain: NAGVMQNPRHLVRRRGQEARLRCSPMKGHSHVYWYRQLPEEGLKFMVYLQKENIIDESGMPKERFSAEFPKEGPSILRIQQVVRGDSAAYFCASSPPGRVAGYTFGSGTRLTVV.

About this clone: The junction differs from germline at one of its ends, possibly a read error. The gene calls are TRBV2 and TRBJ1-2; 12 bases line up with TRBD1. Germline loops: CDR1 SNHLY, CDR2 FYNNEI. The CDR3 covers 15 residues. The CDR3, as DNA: TGTGCCAGCAGCGAAGGGACAGGGGGCCACTATGGCTACACCTTC. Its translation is CASSEGTGGHYGYTF.

This CDR3 reads CAWRQGASAFF. As DNA, the CDR3 is TGTGCCTGGAGACAGGGGGCCTCTGCTTTCTTT. The rearrangement joins TRBV30 to TRBJ1-1; 9 positions agree with TRBD1. Germline V gene lookup returns CDR1 GTSNPN and CDR2 SVGIG (reference sequence). Germline trimming cut 3 bases from V and 11 bases from J; bases unmatched to any gene: 4. The CDR3 runs 11 residues.

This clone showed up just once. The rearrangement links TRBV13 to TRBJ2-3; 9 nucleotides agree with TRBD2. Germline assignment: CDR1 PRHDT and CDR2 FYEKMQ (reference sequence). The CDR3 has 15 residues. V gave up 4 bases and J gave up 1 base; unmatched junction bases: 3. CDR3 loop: CASSSRTSGTDTQYF. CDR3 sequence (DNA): TGTGCCAGCAGCTCCCGGACTAGCGGCACAGATACGCAGTATTTT.

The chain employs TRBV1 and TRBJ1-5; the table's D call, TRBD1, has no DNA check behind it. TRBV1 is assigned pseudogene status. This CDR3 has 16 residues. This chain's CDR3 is CTSAALGTGSNQPQHF. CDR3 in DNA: TGCACCAGCGCCGCCCTGGGGACAGGGAGCAATCAGCCCCAGCATTTT.

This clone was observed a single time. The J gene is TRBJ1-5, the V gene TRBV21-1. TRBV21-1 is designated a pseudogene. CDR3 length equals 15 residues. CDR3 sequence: CASSKVGRAHQPQHF. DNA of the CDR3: TGTGCCAGCAGCAAAGTCGGGAGGGCGCATCAGCCCCAGCATTTT.

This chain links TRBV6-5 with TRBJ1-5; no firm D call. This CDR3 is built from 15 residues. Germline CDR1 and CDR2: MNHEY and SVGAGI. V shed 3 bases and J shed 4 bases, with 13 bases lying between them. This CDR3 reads CASSYLPGGNQPQHF. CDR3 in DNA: TGTGCCAGCAGTTATTTGCCCGGCGGGAATCAGCCCCAGCATTTT.

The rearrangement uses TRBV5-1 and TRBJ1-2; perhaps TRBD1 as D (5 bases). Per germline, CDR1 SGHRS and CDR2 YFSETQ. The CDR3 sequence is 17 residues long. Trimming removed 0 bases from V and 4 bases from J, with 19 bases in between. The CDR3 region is CASSLAVGRASVYGYTF. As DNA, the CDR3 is TGCGCCAGCAGCTTGGCCGTGGGCAGGGCGAGCGTCTATGGCTACACCTTC.

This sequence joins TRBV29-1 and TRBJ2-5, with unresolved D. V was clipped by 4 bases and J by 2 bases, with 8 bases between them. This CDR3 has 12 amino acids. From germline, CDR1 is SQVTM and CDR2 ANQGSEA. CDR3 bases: TGCAGCGTTGCGGCTAGTCAAGAGACCCAGTACTTC. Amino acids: CSVAASQETQYF.

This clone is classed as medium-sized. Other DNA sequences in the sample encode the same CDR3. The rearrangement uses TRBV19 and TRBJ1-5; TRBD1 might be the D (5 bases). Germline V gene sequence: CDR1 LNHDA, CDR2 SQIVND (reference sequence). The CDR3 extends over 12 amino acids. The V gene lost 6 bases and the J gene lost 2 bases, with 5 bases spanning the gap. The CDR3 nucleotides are TGTGCCAGTAGAGGGGGCAATCAGCCCCAGCATTTT. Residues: CASRGGNQPQHF. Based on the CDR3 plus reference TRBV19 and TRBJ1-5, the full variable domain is DGGITQSPKYLFRKEGQNVTLSCEQNLNHDAMYWYRQDPGQGLRLIYYSQIVNDFQKGDIAEGYSVSREKKESFPLTVTSAQKNPTAFYLCASRGGNQPQHFGDGTRLSIL.